The T cell receptor (beta chain) under discussion was sequenced for a study of shared T cell receptors in the human thymus. V lost 0 bases, J lost 0 bases, and 18 bases lay in between. Germline loops: CDR1 SGHTA, CDR2 FQGNSA. The CDR3 totals 19 residues. The assay was immunoSEQ multiplex PCR, and TCRdb's table has in-frame clones only and misses some. The table lists more than 550,000 clones, 80% to 90% of them singletons, with roughly 0.01% in the top ten. This same sample was also part of a study on human thymus T cells.

Sequencing was performed on thymocytes. The V and J genes are TRBV7-2 and TRBJ1-5; D gene unclear. The sequence came from a girl under two years old with a congenital heart defect. CDR3 loop: CASSLAVEGDGCSNQPQHF. The CDR3 coding sequence is TGTGCCAGCAGCTTAGCTGTTGAGGGAGATGGGTGTAGCAATCAGCCCCAGCATTTT. Variable domain in full (rest from reference TRBV7-2 and TRBJ1-5): GAGVSQSPSNKVTEKGKDVELRCDPISGHTALYWYRQSLGQGLEFLIYFQGNSAPDKSGLPSDRFSAERTGGSVSTLTIQRTQQEDSAVYLCASSLAVEGDGCSNQPQHFGDGTRLSIL.